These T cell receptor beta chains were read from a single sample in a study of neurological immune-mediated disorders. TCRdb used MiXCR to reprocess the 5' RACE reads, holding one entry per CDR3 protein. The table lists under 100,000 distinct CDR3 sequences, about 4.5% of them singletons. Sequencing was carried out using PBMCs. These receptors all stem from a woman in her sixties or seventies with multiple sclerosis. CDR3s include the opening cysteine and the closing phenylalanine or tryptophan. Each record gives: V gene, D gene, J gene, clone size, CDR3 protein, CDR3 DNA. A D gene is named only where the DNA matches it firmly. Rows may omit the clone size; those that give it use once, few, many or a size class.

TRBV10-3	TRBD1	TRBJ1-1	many	CAISDRTGPEAFF	TGTGCCATCAGTGACCGGACAGGGCCTGAAGCTTTCTTT
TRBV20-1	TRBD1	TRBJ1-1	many	CSASGQGPEAFF	TGCAGTGCTTCCGGACAGGGTCCTGAAGCTTTCTTT
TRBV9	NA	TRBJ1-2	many	CASSVEPRGEYGYTF	TGTGCCAGCAGCGTAGAACCCAGAGGGGAGTATGGCTACACCTTC
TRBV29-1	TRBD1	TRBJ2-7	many	CSVGGTGGRGEQYF	TGCAGCGTTGGGGGAACAGGGGGCCGAGGAGAGCAGTACTTC
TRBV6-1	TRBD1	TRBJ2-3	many	CASRHPGTGYRADTQYF	TGTGCCAGCCGTCACCCCGGGACAGGGTATCGGGCAGATACGCAGTATTTT
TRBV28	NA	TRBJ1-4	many	CASSSPGSYNEKLFF	TGTGCCAGCAGTTCGCCCGGCAGCTATAATGAAAAACTGTTTTTT
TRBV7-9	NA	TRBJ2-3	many	CASVRGASTDTQYF	TGTGCCAGCGTGCGGGGAGCCAGCACAGATACGCAGTATTTT
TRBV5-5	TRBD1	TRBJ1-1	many	CASSLGTGEAFF	TGTGCCAGCAGCTTGGGGACAGGGGAAGCTTTCTTT
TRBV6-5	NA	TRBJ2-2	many	CASSYTSGPLNTGELFF	TGTGCCAGCAGTTATACCTCCGGGCCTTTGAACACCGGGGAGCTGTTTTTT
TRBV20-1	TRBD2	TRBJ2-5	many	CSASGASGGLAAQETQYF	TGCAGTGCTAGTGGGGCTAGCGGGGGGCTCGCCGCGCAAGAGACCCAGTACTTC
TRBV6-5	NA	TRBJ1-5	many	CASSKTGIGNQPQHF	TGTGCCAGCAGTAAAACAGGGATCGGCAATCAGCCCCAGCATTTT
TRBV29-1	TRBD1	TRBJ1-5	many	CSVAQGAGNQPQHF	TGCAGCGTAGCACAGGGGGCTGGCAATCAGCCCCAGCATTTT
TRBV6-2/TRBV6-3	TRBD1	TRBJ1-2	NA	CASSWTGPYGYTF	TGTGCCAGCAGCTGGACAGGCCCCTATGGCTACACCTTC
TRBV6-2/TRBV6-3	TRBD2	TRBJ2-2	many	CASNRRGLAGRELFF	TGTGCCAGCAACAGACGGGGACTAGCGGGGAGAGAGCTGTTTTTT
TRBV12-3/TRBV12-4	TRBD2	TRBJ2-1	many	CASSFSGGRNEQFF	TGTGCCAGCAGTTTTAGCGGGGGGCGGAATGAGCAGTTCTTC
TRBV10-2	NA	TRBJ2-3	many	CASSQLDTQYF	TGCGCCAGCAGCCAATTAGATACGCAGTATTTT
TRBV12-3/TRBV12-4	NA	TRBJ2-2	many	CASSKVENTGELFF	TGTGCCAGCAGTAAGGTCGAGAACACCGGGGAGCTGTTTTTT
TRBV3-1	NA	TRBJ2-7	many	CASSNRYEQYF	TGTGCCAGCAGCAACAGGTACGAGCAGTACTTC
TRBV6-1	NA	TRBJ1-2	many	CASRLGVRDTRIANYGYTF	TGTGCCAGCAGGTTGGGGGTCCGGGACACCCGAATAGCTAACTATGGCTACACCTTC
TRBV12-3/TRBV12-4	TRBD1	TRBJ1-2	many	CATTRTGMNYGYTF	TGTGCCACCACCCGGACAGGGATGAACTATGGCTACACCTTC
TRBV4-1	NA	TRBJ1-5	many	CASSQGTVSNQPQHF	TGCGCCAGCAGCCAAGGGACCGTTAGCAATCAGCCCCAGCATTTT
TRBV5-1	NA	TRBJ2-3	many	CASRQYSSTDTQYF	TGCGCCAGCAGGCAATACTCTAGCACAGATACGCAGTATTTT
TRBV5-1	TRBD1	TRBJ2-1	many	CASRKTGGADNEQFF	TGCGCCAGCAGGAAGACAGGGGGCGCCGACAATGAGCAGTTCTTC
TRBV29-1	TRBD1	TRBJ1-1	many	CSGLQGALNTEAFF	TGCAGCGGCCTACAGGGGGCTCTGAACACTGAAGCTTTCTTT
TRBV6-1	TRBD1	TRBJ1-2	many	CASSENPPTGTYGYTF	TGTGCCAGCAGTGAAAACCCCCCGACAGGGACCTATGGCTACACCTTC
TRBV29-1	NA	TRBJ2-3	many	CSVVITSTDTQYF	TGCAGCGTTGTCATCACTAGCACAGATACGCAGTATTTT
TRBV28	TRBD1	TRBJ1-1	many	CASTYPGQGRSEAFF	TGTGCCAGCACATACCCGGGACAGGGGCGTAGTGAAGCTTTCTTT
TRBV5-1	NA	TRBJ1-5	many	CASSLSGRNQPQHF	TGCGCCAGCAGCTTGAGCGGACGTAATCAGCCCCAGCATTTT
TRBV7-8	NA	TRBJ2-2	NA	CASSSPGTNTGELFF	TGTGCCAGCAGCTCCCCCGGTACCAACACCGGGGAGCTGTTTTTT
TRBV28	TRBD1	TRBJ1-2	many	CASSEPGQGRDYGYTF	TGTGCCAGCAGTGAGCCGGGACAGGGTAGGGACTATGGCTACACCTTC
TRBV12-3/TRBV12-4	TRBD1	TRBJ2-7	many	CASSFIQGALEQYF	TGTGCCAGCAGTTTCATCCAGGGGGCGCTTGAGCAGTACTTC
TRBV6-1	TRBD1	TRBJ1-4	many	CASSWTGQGNEKLFF	TGTGCCAGCAGTTGGACGGGACAGGGGAATGAAAAACTGTTTTTT
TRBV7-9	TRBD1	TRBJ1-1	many	CASSLDRAPRDTEAFF	TGTGCCAGCAGCTTGGACAGGGCGCCCCGGGACACTGAAGCTTTCTTT
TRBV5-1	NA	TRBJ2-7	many	CASSLGRTAYEQYF	TGCGCCAGCAGCTTGGGCCGAACTGCCTACGAGCAGTACTTC
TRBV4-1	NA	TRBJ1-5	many	CASSQGQRDQPQHF	TGCGCCAGCAGCCAAGGACAGCGTGATCAGCCCCAGCATTTT
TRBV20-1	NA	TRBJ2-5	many	CSASKGLTQRETQYF	TGCAGTGCTAGTAAAGGACTTACACAGCGGGAGACCCAGTACTTC
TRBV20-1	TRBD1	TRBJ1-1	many	CSADRGPEAFF	TGCAGTGCTGACAGGGGTCCTGAAGCTTTCTTT
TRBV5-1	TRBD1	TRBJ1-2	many	CASSSRGQGDYGYTF	TGCGCCAGCAGCTCGCGCGGGCAGGGGGACTATGGCTACACCTTC
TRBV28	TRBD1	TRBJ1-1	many	CASSLNRGLGSEAFF	TGTGCCAGCAGTTTAAACAGGGGGCTTGGATCTGAAGCTTTCTTT
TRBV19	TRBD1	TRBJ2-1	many	CASKTGTEKQFF	TGTGCCAGTAAGACCGGGACAGAGAAGCAGTTCTTC
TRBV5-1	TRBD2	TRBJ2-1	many	CASSLLLAGDEQFF	TGCGCCAGCAGCTTGTTACTAGCGGGGGATGAGCAGTTCTTC
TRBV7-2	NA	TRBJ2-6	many	CASSLDSGLSGANVLTF	TGTGCCAGCAGCTTAGATTCAGGTCTCTCTGGGGCCAACGTCCTGACTTTC
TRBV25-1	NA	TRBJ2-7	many	CASSGFGTLSSYEQYF	TGTGCCAGCAGTGGTTTCGGGACATTGAGCTCCTACGAGCAGTACTTC
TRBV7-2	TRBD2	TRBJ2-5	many	CASSLTPGTSGVQETQYF	TGTGCCAGCAGCTTAACCCCTGGGACTAGCGGGGTCCAAGAGACCCAGTACTTC
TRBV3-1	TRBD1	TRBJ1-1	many	CASSQTRGRSEAFF	TGTGCCAGCAGCCAAACCAGGGGGCGGTCTGAAGCTTTCTTT
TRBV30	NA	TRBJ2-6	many	CAWSVQSGGANVLTF	TGTGCCTGGAGTGTGCAAAGTGGGGGGGCCAACGTCCTGACTTTC
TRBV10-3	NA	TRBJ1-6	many	CATLGLINSPLHF	TGTGCCACCCTAGGGCTGATTAATTCACCCCTCCACTTT
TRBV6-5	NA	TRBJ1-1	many	CASSRPRFGDNTEAFF	TGTGCCAGCAGCCGCCCCCGTTTTGGGGATAACACTGAAGCTTTCTTT
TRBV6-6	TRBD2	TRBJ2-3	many	CASRRTSGGAGSQYF	TGTGCCAGCAGGCGGACTAGCGGGGGGGCTGGGTCGCAGTATTTT
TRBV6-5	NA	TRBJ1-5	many	CASRQQHSNQPQHF	TGTGCCAGCAGACAGCAACATAGCAATCAGCCCCAGCATTTT
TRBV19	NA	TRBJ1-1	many	CASQRKASPPRNTEAFF	TGTGCCAGCCAGAGGAAGGCCTCGCCTCCCAGGAACACTGAAGCTTTCTTT
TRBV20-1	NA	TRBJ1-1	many	CSASPGSSFF	TGCAGTGCTAGCCCAGGGTCGTCTTTCTTT
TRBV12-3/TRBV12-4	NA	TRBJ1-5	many	CASSLVSGGRISNQPQHF	TGTGCCAGCAGTTTAGTTTCGGGGGGCAGGATAAGCAATCAGCCCCAGCATTTT
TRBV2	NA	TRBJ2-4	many	CASSTKPRVGNIQYF	TGTGCCAGCAGCACCAAGCCCCGGGTGGGAAACATTCAGTACTTC
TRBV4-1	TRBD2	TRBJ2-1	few	CASSQVGRGDYNEQFF	TGCGCCAGCAGCCAAGTCGGCCGGGGGGACTACAATGAGCAGTTCTTC
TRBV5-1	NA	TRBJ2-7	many	CASSPEGNSYEQYF	TGCGCCAGCAGCCCGGAGGGCAACTCCTACGAGCAGTACTTC
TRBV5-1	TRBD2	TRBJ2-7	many	CASSLGGTTYEQYF	TGCGCCAGCAGCTTGGGCGGGACTACCTACGAGCAGTACTTC